This is a list of T cell receptor beta chains from one sample in a study of blood T cell repertoires in COVID-19. The repertoire was sequenced with immunoSEQ multiplex PCR; TCRdb's copy has only in-frame clones and lacks some. The data show hundreds of thousands of clones, roughly 85% seen once. The sample was peripheral blood. Receptors originate from a man aged 50-60 years with active or convalescent COVID-19. Each CDR3 is given with its conserved first and last residue. The order of the fields is J gene, V gene, D gene, clone size, CDR3 DNA, CDR3 protein. The D gene is left open where the match is weak. Not all rows give a size; the values are once, few, many and, for expanded clones, a class.

>TRBJ2-3|TRBV18|TRBD2|-
TGTGCCAGCTCACCTATGACTAGCGGGAGCACAGATACGCAGTATTTT
CASSPMTSGSTDTQYF
>TRBJ2-1|TRBV6-6|-|-
TGTGCCAGCAGTTACTCGGGGGCAAGGCAGTTCTTC
CASSYSGARQFF
>TRBJ1-3|TRBV28|-|few
TGTGCCAGCAGTTTGACTCCCGCCGCCATATATTTT
CASSLTPAAIYF
>TRBJ2-7|TRBV20-1|TRBD2|few
TGCAGTGCTAGTAAAGGTACTAGCGGACTCTACGAGCAGTACTTC
CSASKGTSGLYEQYF
>TRBJ2-7|TRBV9|TRBD2|-
TGTGCCAGCAGCGTCGGGCTAGCGGAACCAACCTACGAGCAGTACTTC
CASSVGLAEPTYEQYF
>TRBJ2-7|TRBV29-1|TRBD2|once
TGCAGCGCTAAGACTAGCGTCAATTCATTCGGCGAGCAGTACTTC
CSAKTSVNSFGEQYF
>TRBJ2-1|TRBV10-3|TRBD2|-
TGTGCCATCAGTGATCGACTAGCGGGAGTCTCGTCGGCGTACAATGAGCAGTTCTTC
CAISDRLAGVSSAYNEQFF
>TRBJ1-6|TRBV7-2|-|-
TGTGCCAGCAGCTTACACGGCAACGGGAATTCACCCCTCCACTTT
CASSLHGNGNSPLHF
>TRBJ2-1|TRBV19|TRBD2|-
TGTGCCAGTAGTATCGGCCTAGCGGGAAACAATGAGCAGTTCTTC
CASSIGLAGNNEQFF
>TRBJ1-1|TRBV11-2|-|once
TGTGCCAGCAGCTTAGGGCAAAACACTGAAGCTTTCTTT
CASSLGQNTEAFF
>TRBJ1-6|TRBV28|-|-
TGTGCCAGCAGCCGGGGAATCGGAAATTCACCCCTCCACTTT
CASSRGIGNSPLHF
>TRBJ1-2|TRBV29-1|-|few
TGCAGCGTTGAGGGCCTACAAGAGTCCTATGGCTACACCTTC
CSVEGLQESYGYTF
>TRBJ2-3|TRBV15|TRBD2|once
TGTGCCACCAGCAGAGACCTAGCGGGAGGGACAGATACGCAGTATTTT
CATSRDLAGGTDTQYF
>TRBJ2-1|TRBV7-9|-|-
TGTGCCAGCAGCTTAGCCCCGGAGGGGAGAAATGAGCAGTTCTTC
CASSLAPEGRNEQFF
>TRBJ2-3|TRBV28|TRBD1|-
TGTGCCAGCAGGGCGACAGGGGAGGATACGCAGTATTTT
CASRATGEDTQYF
>TRBJ2-7|TRBV20-1|-|-
TGCAGTGCTAGCCAGAGGGACGAGCAGTACTTC
CSASQRDEQYF
>TRBJ2-5|TRBV5-1|-|-
TGCGCCAGCAGCTTGGAGGGGATAAGGGTCCAGACCCAGTACTTC
CASSLEGIRVQTQYF
>TRBJ1-6|TRBV11-2|TRBD1|-
TGTGCCAGCAGCCCCCGTCCCGGGACAGGGGGATCCCTCCACTTT
CASSPRPGTGGSLHF
>TRBJ2-7|TRBV5-3|TRBD1|few
TGTGTCAGAAGCCCGGGGGGGACAGGGGGCGTCGAGCAGTACTTC
CVRSPGGTGGVEQYF
>TRBJ1-1|TRBV19|-|-
TGTGCCAGTAGTAGGAGGGAGATGAACACTGAAGCTTTCTTT
CASSRREMNTEAFF
>TRBJ2-3|TRBV30|TRBD1|once
TGTGCCTGGGGGCAGGGGGCAGATACGCAGTATTTT
CAWGQGADTQYF
>TRBJ2-7|TRBV12-3/TRBV12-4|TRBD2|-
TGTGCCAGCAGTTTACGGCTAGCGGACGAGCAGTACTTC
CASSLRLADEQYF
>TRBJ1-1|TRBV6-2/TRBV6-3|-|-
TGTGCCAGCAGTCGACTTCACGCCCCGAATCTGGCTGAAGCTTTCTTT
CASSRLHAPNLAEAFF
>TRBJ2-7|TRBV10-1|-|-
TGCGCCAGCAGCAACTACGAGCAGTACTTC
CASSNYEQYF
>TRBJ2-1|TRBV19|TRBD2|-
TGTGCCAGTAGTTCCCGCGCGGGAGGTGTGGGAGTCGGCAATGAGCAGTTCTTC
CASSSRAGGVGVGNEQFF
>TRBJ2-1|TRBV4-1|TRBD2|once
TGCGCCAGCAGCCAAGGGACTAGCGGGAGCTCCTACAATGAGCAGTTCTTC
CASSQGTSGSSYNEQFF
>TRBJ2-1|TRBV15|TRBD1|-
TGTGCCACCAGCCGGGACAGGGGTCTCTACAATGAGCAGTTCTTC
CATSRDRGLYNEQFF
>TRBJ2-7|TRBV28|-|-
TGTGCCAGCTCAGGGGCCTACGAGCAGTACTTC
CASSGAYEQYF
>TRBJ2-2|TRBV5-1|-|-
TGCGCCAGCAGGGAGACGGCAAGGCAAGCCGGGGAGCTGTTTTTT
CASRETARQAGELFF
>TRBJ2-4|TRBV6-2/TRBV6-3|TRBD1|-
TGTGCCAGCAGTTATCTAGCCCAGGGACAGGGCATTCAGTACTTC
CASSYLAQGQGIQYF
>TRBJ2-1|TRBV2|-|-
TGTGCCAGCAGCTACGTCCCTACCGAGCAGTTCTTC
CASSYVPTEQFF
>TRBJ2-1|TRBV5-4|-|-
TGTGCCAGCAGCTTCCTCTCGGGATCGTACAATGAGCAGTTCTTC
CASSFLSGSYNEQFF
>TRBJ1-1|TRBV9|-|-
TGTGCCAGCAGCGTAGAGACAATCACTGAAGCTTTCTTT
CASSVETITEAFF
>TRBJ1-1|TRBV12-5|-|-
TGTGCTAGTGGTTTGACCCAACCGGGCACTGAAGCTTTCTTT
CASGLTQPGTEAFF
>TRBJ2-1|TRBV5-1|-|-
TGCGCCAGCAGCAGACCGACAGGACCGCCCTACAATGAGCAGTTCTTC
CASSRPTGPPYNEQFF
>TRBJ1-4|TRBV5-1|TRBD1|-
TGCGCCAGCAGCTTGGGGGGACAGGGAGGAAGCGAAAAACTGTTTTTT
CASSLGGQGGSEKLFF
>TRBJ1-1|TRBV12-3/TRBV12-4|-|-
TGTGCCAGCAGTCCCCTCGGTACTGAAGCTTTCTTT
CASSPLGTEAFF
>TRBJ2-5|TRBV5-8|-|-
TGTGCCAGCAGCTTGGTGGGCATGCCACAAGAGACCCAGTACTTC
CASSLVGMPQETQYF
>TRBJ1-6|TRBV2|-|-
TGTGCCAGCGAACTCAGGGGTTCACCCCTCCACTTT
CASELRGSPLHF
>TRBJ1-2|TRBV18|TRBD1|-
TGTGCCAGCTCACCACCGGGACAGAACTATGGCTACACCTTC
CASSPPGQNYGYTF
>TRBJ2-1|TRBV30|TRBD2|once
TGTGCCTGGAGTGTCGGACTAGAGGGGTACAATGAGCAGTTCTTC
CAWSVGLEGYNEQFF
>TRBJ2-2|TRBV7-2|TRBD1|-
TGTGCCAGCAGTAAGACAGGGTACACCGGGGAGCTGTTTTTT
CASSKTGYTGELFF
>TRBJ1-2|TRBV5-1|-|-
TGCGCCAGCAGCCCCGCGGGGGGCGCATATGGCTACACCTTC
CASSPAGGAYGYTF
>TRBJ1-5|TRBV14|-|-
TGTGCCAGCAGCCCGAGACAGGAAGCTAGCAATCAGCCCCAGCATTTT
CASSPRQEASNQPQHF
>TRBJ2-3|TRBV12-5|-|-
TGTGCTAGTGGTTCCTGGACGGGGACAGATACGCAGTATTTT
CASGSWTGTDTQYF
>TRBJ1-5|TRBV9|-|-
TGTGCCAGCAGCGTAGCAGCGGATCAGCCCCAGCATTTT
CASSVAADQPQHF
>TRBJ1-1|TRBV4-2|TRBD1|once
TGTGCCAGCAGCCTAAGCCGGGACAGGGCGACTGAAGCTTTCTTT
CASSLSRDRATEAFF
>TRBJ2-6|TRBV19|TRBD1|-
TGTGCCAGTAGTCCCCCGACAGGGTTGGGGGCCAACGTCCTGACTTTC
CASSPPTGLGANVLTF
>TRBJ2-7|TRBV9|-|-
TGTGCCAGCACCAAGACCGGGAGCTCCTACGAGCAGTACTTC
CASTKTGSSYEQYF
>TRBJ1-3|TRBV19|-|-
TGTGCCAGTAGTACAGGGAAGAACACCATATATTTT
CASSTGKNTIYF
>TRBJ2-3|TRBV5-1|-|-
TGCGCCAGCAGTCACCGGGACACCTTCACAGATACGCAGTATTTT
CASSHRDTFTDTQYF
>TRBJ1-1|TRBV5-4|TRBD1|-
TGTGCCAGCAGCCGAGCAGGGGGGAACACTGAAGCTTTCTTT
CASSRAGGNTEAFF
>TRBJ1-6|TRBV7-9|TRBD1|once
TGTGCCAGCAGCAGACAGGGGGTTGGTAATTCACCCCTCCACTTT
CASSRQGVGNSPLHF
>TRBJ1-2|TRBV6-5|-|-
TGTGCCAGCAGCCCCAGGGGAGGGGACCCCTATGGCTACACCTTC
CASSPRGGDPYGYTF
>TRBJ2-7|TRBV5-5|-|-
TGTGCCAGCAGTCTCGACTCCGCCGGGACCTACGAGCAGTACTTC
CASSLDSAGTYEQYF